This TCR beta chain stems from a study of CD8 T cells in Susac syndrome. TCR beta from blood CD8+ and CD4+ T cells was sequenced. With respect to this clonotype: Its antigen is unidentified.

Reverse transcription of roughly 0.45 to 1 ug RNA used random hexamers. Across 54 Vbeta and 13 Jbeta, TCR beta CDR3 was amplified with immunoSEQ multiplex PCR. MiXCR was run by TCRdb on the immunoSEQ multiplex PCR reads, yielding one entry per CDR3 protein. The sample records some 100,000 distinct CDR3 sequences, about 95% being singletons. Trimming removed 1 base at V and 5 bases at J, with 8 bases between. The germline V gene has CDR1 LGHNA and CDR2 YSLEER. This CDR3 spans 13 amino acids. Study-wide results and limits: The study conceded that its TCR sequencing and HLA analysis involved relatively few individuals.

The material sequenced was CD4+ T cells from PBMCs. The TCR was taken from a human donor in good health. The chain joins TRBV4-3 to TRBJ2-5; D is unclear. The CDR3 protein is CASSQGPGETQYF. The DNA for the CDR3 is TGCGCCAGCAGCCAAGGTCCCGGTGAGACCCAGTACTTC.